This T cell receptor (beta chain) was sequenced for a study of T cell responses to AZD1222 COVID-19 vaccine. A word on this clone: Its antigen is undetermined.

General study points: Of spike-specific TCRs, nearly half reportedly target regions left unmutated in variants. Baseline antibody screening turned up just six seropositive AZD1222 recipients.

Data came from immunoSEQ multiplex PCR; TCRdb stores just in-frame clones and leaves some out. The data contain about 120,000 clones, around 87% of them seen just once; the ten biggest clones take up 2.6%. CDR1 LNHNV and CDR2 YYDKDF come from the germline V gene (reference sequence). This CDR3 has 17 amino acids. The V end lost 5 bases, the J end lost 0 bases, and 17 bases lay between the germline ends. The clonotype originates from an adult who received the AZD1222 COVID-19 vaccine. Sample: peripheral blood, taken 28 days after the second AZD1222 dose. V is TRBV15 and J is TRBJ2-1, with D possibly TRBD2 on 7 matching bases. The CDR3 is CATSPLAGAHSYNEQFF. The DNA for the CDR3 is TGTGCCACCAGCCCCCTTGCGGGGGCACACTCCTACAATGAGCAGTTCTTC.